The next 10 T cell receptor beta chains were all read from a single sample in a study of patients and donors after allogeneic stem cell transplantation. TCRdb passed the RT-PCR reads through MiXCR, listing each CDR3 protein once. Among approximately 150,000 distinct CDR3 sequences, over 30% were seen once, and the ten largest hold approximately 50%. Sequenced input: blood, either unsorted or a sorted T cell fraction (not recorded which). The receptors come from a human donor who was either an allogeneic HSCT recipient or a stem cell or donor lymphocyte infusion donor (not recorded which). It is not recorded whose cells these are; they may come from a transplant donor.

V and J are TRBV28 and TRBJ1-2, with D possibly being TRBD1 (6 bases). Germline CDR1 is MDHEN and CDR2 is SYDVKM. V was pared by 2 bases and J by 5 bases, with 12 bases between. The CDR3 is 14 amino acids. In nucleotides, the CDR3 is TGTGCCAGCAGTTTAGCAGGGGCCACATATGGCTACACCTTC. Amino acid sequence: CASSLAGATYGYTF.

This clonotype has more than one count but fewer than ten. This rearrangement joins TRBV6-2 or TRBV6-3 to TRBJ1-5; D uncertain. This CDR3 region has 12 residues. The germline V gene encodes CDR1 MNHEY and CDR2 SVGEGT. Trimming took off 7 bases at V and 0 bases at J, with 4 bases between the two ends. As DNA, the CDR3 is TGTGCCAGCATGGATAGCAATCAGCCCCAGCATTTT. Protein sequence: CASMDSNQPQHF.

This clonotype was seen more than once but under ten times. The V gene is TRBV12-3 or TRBV12-4, the J gene TRBJ1-4; tentative D call: TRBD1 (5 bases). This CDR3 comprises 14 residues. V was clipped by 4 bases and J by 5 bases, with 11 bases between them. CDR3 sequence: CASSSGTGNEKLFF. The CDR3 coding sequence is TGTGCCAGCAGTTCCGGGACGGGCAATGAAAAACTGTTTTTT.

This clonotype was picked up a small number of times. The V call is TRBV7-2, the J call TRBJ1-6; D is unresolved. The ends were cut back, 4 bases at V and 9 bases at J, with 13 bases in the middle. CDR3 size: 14 residues. In germline, CDR1 is SGHTA, CDR2 FQGNSA. This chain's CDR3 is CASSSGPDGSPLHF. In DNA form, the CDR3 reads TGTGCCAGCAGCTCGGGTCCTGATGGTTCACCCCTCCACTTT. Variable domain in full (rest from reference TRBV7-2 and TRBJ1-6): GAGVSQSPSNKVTEKGKDVELRCDPISGHTALYWYRQSLGQGLEFLIYFQGNSAPDKSGLPSDRFSAERTGGSVSTLTIQRTQQEDSAVYLCASSSGPDGSPLHFGNGTRLTVT.

In its sample, this clonotype was seen a few times. The chain combines TRBV6-5 with TRBJ2-3; 8 nucleotides match TRBD1. CDR1 and CDR2 from the germline V gene are MNHEY and SVGAGI. The junction had 4 bases not matched to a gene; V was cut back by 4 bases and J by 4 bases. This CDR3 region has 14 residues. CDR3 sequence (DNA): TGTGCCAGCAGTTTACAGGGGGTGCCAGATACGCAGTATTTT. Protein: CASSLQGVPDTQYF.

The rearrangement joins TRBV5-6 to TRBJ2-7; no definite D call. The CDR3 has 13 amino acids. Trimming cost V 0 bases and J 7 bases, with 11 bases left between them. In germline, CDR1 is SGHDT, CDR2 YYEEEE. The CDR3 loop is CASSLDSAEEQYF. CDR3 nucleotide sequence: TGTGCCAGCAGCTTGGACTCGGCGGAAGAGCAGTACTTC.

The rearrangement links TRBV30 to TRBJ1-1; D gene ambiguous. CDR3 size: 13 residues. V lost 2 bases and J 0 bases, leaving 7 bases between the germline ends. The germline gives CDR1 GTSNPN, CDR2 SVGIG (reference sequence). CDR3 residues: CAWSKRLNTEAFF. The CDR3 DNA reads as TGTGCCTGGAGTAAGAGGTTGAACACTGAAGCTTTCTTT.

V usage is TRBV4-1 and J usage is TRBJ1-1, with TRBD1 identical over 7 bases. V lost 2 bases, J lost 7 bases, and 7 bases stayed unmatched. The CDR3 length is 14 residues. The germline V gene encodes CDR1 MGHRA and CDR2 YSYEKL. The CDR3 reads CASSQPDRADEAFF. CDR3 coding DNA: TGCGCCAGCAGCCAACCAGACAGGGCTGATGAAGCTTTCTTT.

This clonotype was observed a few times. V gene TRBV12-3 or TRBV12-4 combines with J gene TRBJ1-1, with D possibly TRBD1 on 6 matching bases. V dropped 0 bases and J dropped 1 base, with 9 bases sitting between them. This CDR3 contains 15 residues. CDR3 protein: CASSLARGGNTEAFF. The DNA of the CDR3 is TGTGCCAGCAGTTTAGCCCGAGGGGGGAACACTGAAGCTTTCTTT.

The chain joins TRBV7-2 to TRBJ1-5; unclear D gene. The CDR3 consists of 15 residues. The germline gives CDR1 SGHTA, CDR2 FQGNSA. Trimming stripped 1 base from V and 3 bases from J, with 10 bases between. This CDR3 is CASSLESIPNQPQHF. CDR3 bases: TGTGCCAGCAGCTTAGAATCAATCCCCAATCAGCCCCAGCATTTT.